This T cell receptor (beta chain) was found in a study of blood T cells in healthy people across ages. A second about 6 to 12 cycle PCR used barcoded and J-beta primers. TCRdb analysed the 5' RACE reads with MiXCR anew, one entry per CDR3 protein. The profile shows 600,000 to 800,000 distinct CDR3 sequences, under 25% of them singletons. This clonotype has more than one count but fewer than ten. The TCR was taken from a man in his 70s in good health. Sequencing was performed on blood.

DNA for the CDR3: TGTGCCAGCAGCTTAGATGTCAGGGTTTTCACCTTC. It codes for CASSLDVRVFTF. The chain links TRBV7-9 to TRBJ1-2; possibly TRBD1 for D (5 bases). V lost 1 base to trimming and J lost 13 bases, with 13 bases between them. Germline CDR1 and CDR2: SEHNR and FQNEAQ (reference sequence). The CDR3 loop spans 12 amino acids.